The 10 T cell receptor beta chains below were found in one sample sequenced in a study of blood T cell repertoires in COVID-19. This table comes from immunoSEQ multiplex PCR, and its TCRdb copy is limited to in-frame clones, with some not included. The table shows approximately 250,000 clones, with more than 70% occurring only once. What was sequenced was peripheral blood. These receptor sequences come from a woman aged 80 or older with COVID-19, enrolled during active disease.

The chain carries TRBV7-9 and TRBJ1-2; 7 bases are a match to TRBD1. V shed 6 bases, J shed 2 bases, and the junction held 6 bases outside the gene matches. The CDR3 loop spans 14 amino acids. Germline CDR1 SEHNR, CDR2 FQNEAQ (reference sequence). CDR3 loop: CASSSQGQNYGYTF. The CDR3, as DNA: TGTGCCAGCAGTTCCCAGGGACAGAACTATGGCTACACCTTC.

The V call is TRBV7-9, the J call TRBJ2-1, with 7 bases matching TRBD2. Germline V gene lookup returns CDR1 SEHNR and CDR2 FQNEAQ (reference sequence). Germline trimming cut 1 base from V and 1 base from J; bases unmatched to any gene: 1. CDR3 size: 15 residues. The CDR3 DNA reads TGTGCCAGCAGCTTAGACGGGGGGTCCTACAATGAGCAGTTCTTC. Translating gives CASSLDGGSYNEQFF.

The rearrangement joins TRBV2 to TRBJ2-7; D possibly corresponds to TRBD1 (6 bases). The CDR3 consists of 14 residues. Germline-derived CDR1 and CDR2 are SNHLY and FYNNEI. Trimming shortened V by 3 bases and J by 3 bases, and 12 bases separated the two germline ends. CDR3 loop: CASSEGQGIYEQYF. The CDR3 region has the DNA TGTGCCAGCAGTGAGGGTCAGGGGATCTACGAGCAGTACTTC.

This clone was seen a single time. The gene calls are TRBV5-4 and TRBJ2-5; possibly TRBD1 for D (6 bases). CDR3 length equals 12 residues. Germline lookup yields CDR1 SGHNT and CDR2 YYREEE (reference sequence). Trimming took off 1 base at V and 8 bases at J, with 9 bases between the two ends. CDR3 coding DNA: TGTGCCAGCAGCTTGAGGACAGAAACCCAGTACTTC. Translated: CASSLRTETQYF.

This clone was detected a few times. The chain links TRBV6-2 or TRBV6-3 to TRBJ1-5, with TRBD1 matching 12 bases. Trimming took 5 bases from V and 5 from J; bases not matched to a gene: 4. This CDR3 spans 15 amino acids. The germline V gene encodes CDR1 MNHEY and CDR2 SVGEGT. DNA for the CDR3: TGTGCCAGCAGTCCAGGGACAGGGGGCGATCAGCCCCAGCATTTT. It is translated as CASSPGTGGDQPQHF.

This chain joins TRBV6-2 or TRBV6-3 and TRBJ1-1; no reliable D call. Trimming cost V 10 bases and J 3 bases, with 15 bases left between them. This CDR3 is built from 13 residues. In germline, CDR1 is MNHEY, CDR2 SVGEGT. In nucleotides, the CDR3 is TGTGCCATCAGACCTTTATCTGACACTGAAGCTTTCTTT. This gives the protein CAIRPLSDTEAFF.

This clone was seen a handful of times. This chain connects TRBV19 to TRBJ1-1, with TRBD1 as a possible D gene (6 bases). The CDR3 runs to 14 residues. Trimming pared 6 bases from V and 5 bases from J, leaving 16 bases between. Germline V lookup: CDR1 LNHDA, CDR2 SQIVND (reference sequence). The DNA for the CDR3 is TGTGCCAGTAGGCGACAGGTGAGGGGAACTGAAGCTTTCTTT. Encoded protein: CASRRQVRGTEAFF.

The V and J genes are TRBV18 and TRBJ1-6; TRBD1 agrees at 8 bases. Trimming cost V 5 bases and J 8 bases; bases outside gene matches: 8. Germline CDR1 and CDR2: KGHSH and LQKENI. The CDR3 extends over 15 amino acids. DNA for the CDR3: TGTGCCAGCTCAAAGGGACAGGTATCCGATTCACCCCTCCACTTT. Translated: CASSKGQVSDSPLHF.

The rearrangement links TRBV7-3 to TRBJ2-2, with 8 nucleotides matching TRBD2. The CDR3 covers 14 residues. Germline-derived CDR1 and CDR2 are SGHTA and FQGTGA. V was clipped by 3 bases and J by 7 bases; unmatched bases: 4. The CDR3 region is CASSLGLVGGELFF. CDR3 DNA: TGTGCCAGCAGCTTGGGACTAGTCGGCGGGGAGCTGTTTTTT.

Only one count was recorded for this clone. This chain joins TRBV5-4 and TRBJ1-5; perhaps TRBD1 as D (6 bases). CDR3 size: 17 residues. Germline-derived CDR1 and CDR2 are SGHNT and YYREEE (reference sequence). V gave up 5 bases and J gave up 4 bases, with 22 bases separating them. The chain's CDR3 is CASSFKTGNEKNQPQHF. The CDR3, as DNA: TGTGCCAGCAGTTTTAAAACAGGGAATGAGAAGAATCAGCCCCAGCATTTT.